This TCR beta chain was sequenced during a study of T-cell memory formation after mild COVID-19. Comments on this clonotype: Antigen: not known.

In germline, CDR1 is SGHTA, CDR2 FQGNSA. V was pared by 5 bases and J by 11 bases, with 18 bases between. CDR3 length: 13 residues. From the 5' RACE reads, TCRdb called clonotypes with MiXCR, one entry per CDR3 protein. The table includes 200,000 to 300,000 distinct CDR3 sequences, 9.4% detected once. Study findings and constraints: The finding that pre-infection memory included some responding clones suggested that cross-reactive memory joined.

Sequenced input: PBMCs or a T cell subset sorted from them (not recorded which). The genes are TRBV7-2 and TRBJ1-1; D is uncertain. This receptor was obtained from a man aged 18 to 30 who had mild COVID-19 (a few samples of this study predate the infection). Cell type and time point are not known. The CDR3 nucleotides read TGTGCCAGCAGCGTCAACAGACTGGACGGGGCTTTCTTT. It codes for CASSVNRLDGAFF.